This T cell receptor (beta chain) was sequenced in a study of blood T cell repertoires in COVID-19. The overall study: COVID-19 samples, acute and convalescent, were from the United States, Italy and Spain.

Repertoires were generated with immunoSEQ multiplex PCR, while TCRdb's copy carries only in-frame clones and drops some. Here the sample spans 150,000 or so clones, 78% being singletons. The CDR3 is 15 amino acids. Germline values: CDR1 SGHVS, CDR2 FNYEAQ. V was pared by 5 bases and J by 0 bases, with 10 bases between. The chain couples TRBV7-6 to TRBJ1-4; D perhaps matches TRBD1 (5 bases). Sequencing was carried out using peripheral blood. The receptor was derived from a man older than 75 with acute or convalescent COVID-19. DNA of the CDR3: TGTGCCAGCAGCCGGTGGGGGGCAACTAATGAAAAACTGTTTTTT. It translates to CASSRWGATNEKLFF.